Sequencing of this T cell receptor (beta chain) was carried out in a study of identical twins. There are many counts of this clonotype. Trimming left V 3 bases short and J 4 bases short, with 7 bases between. Per germline, CDR1 KGHSH and CDR2 LQKENI. CDR3 size: 13 residues. A single record per CDR3 protein comes from TCRdb applying MiXCR to the 5' RACE reads. The profile shows under 500,000 distinct CDR3 sequences, 13% to 15% of them singletons. These sequences were also reported in another study, on yellow fever vaccine responses in identical twins.

This rearrangement joins TRBV18 to TRBJ1-5; D not resolved. This sequence was found in a woman younger than 30 in good health. Sequenced input: CD4+ T cells sorted from blood. The chain's CDR3 is CASSPAGNQPQHF. In DNA, the CDR3 is TGTGCCAGCTCACCTGCCGGGAATCAGCCCCAGCATTTT.